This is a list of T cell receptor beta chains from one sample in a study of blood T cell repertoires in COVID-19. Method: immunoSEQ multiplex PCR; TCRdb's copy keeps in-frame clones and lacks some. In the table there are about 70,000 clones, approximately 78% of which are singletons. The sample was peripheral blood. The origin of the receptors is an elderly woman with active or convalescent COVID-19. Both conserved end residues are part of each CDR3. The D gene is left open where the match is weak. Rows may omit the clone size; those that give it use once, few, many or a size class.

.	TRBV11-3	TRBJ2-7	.	TGTGCCAGCAGCCCCCGAGATGACAGGCTGTCCTACGAGCAGTACTTC	CASSPRDDRLSYEQYF
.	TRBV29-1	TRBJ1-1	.	TGCAGCTCTAGCCGGGGTTTGGGAGGGAACACTGAAGCTTTCTTT	CSSSRGLGGNTEAFF
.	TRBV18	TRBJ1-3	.	TGTGCCAGCTCAGCGGGACGCCCTGGATCTGGAAACACCATATATTTT	CASSAGRPGSGNTIYF
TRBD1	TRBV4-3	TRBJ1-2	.	TGCGCCAGCAGCCAAGATCACTTAGCAGGGGGGACAGCTAACTATGGCTACACCTTC	CASSQDHLAGGTANYGYTF
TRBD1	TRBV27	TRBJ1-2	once	TGTGCCAGCAGGCCCGGACAGGGGTGGGCTAACTATGGCTACACCTTC	CASRPGQGWANYGYTF
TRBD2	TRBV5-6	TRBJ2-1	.	TGTGCCAGCAGCCGACTAGCTTCTTGGGGCTACAATGAGCAGTTCTTC	CASSRLASWGYNEQFF
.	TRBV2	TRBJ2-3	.	TGTGCCAGCAGTTTCGCAGATACGCAGTATTTT	CASSFADTQYF
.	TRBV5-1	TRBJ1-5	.	TGCGCCAGCAGCGAGGACAGTGGCAATCAGCCCCAGCATTTT	CASSEDSGNQPQHF
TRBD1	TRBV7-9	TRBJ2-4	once	TGTGCCAGTTGGGACAGAAAAAACATTCAGTACTTC	CASWDRKNIQYF
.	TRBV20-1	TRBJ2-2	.	TGCAGTGCTAGATCGTCCGGGGAGCTGTTTTTT	CSARSSGELFF
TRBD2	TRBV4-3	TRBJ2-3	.	TGCGCCAGCAGCCAAGAACCCTATGGCGGGGGGGCACCGGATACGCAGTATTTT	CASSQEPYGGGAPDTQYF
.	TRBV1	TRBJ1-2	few	TGCACCAGCAGCCAAGTTACATCAACAGGGTTCCATGGCTACACCTTC	CTSSQVTSTGFHGYTF
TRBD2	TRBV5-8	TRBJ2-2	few	TGTGCCAGCAGCTTGGAAGCGGGGGGGGAGCTGTTTTTT	CASSLEAGGELFF
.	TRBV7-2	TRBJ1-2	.	TGTGCCAGCAGCCTAGAGAGCGCTTATGGCTACACCTTC	CASSLESAYGYTF
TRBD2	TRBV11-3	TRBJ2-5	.	TGTGCCAGCAGCCCCAGGTCGACACTTAGCGGGAGGCAAGAGACCCAGTACTTC	CASSPRSTLSGRQETQYF
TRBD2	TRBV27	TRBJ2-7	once	TGTGCCAGCAGACGACCGGGACTAGCGGGACTCGCAACCTACGAGCAGTACTTC	CASRRPGLAGLATYEQYF
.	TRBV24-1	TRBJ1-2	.	TGTGCCACCTCCGGGGGTAACTATGGCTACACCTTC	CATSGGNYGYTF
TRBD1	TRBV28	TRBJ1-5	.	TGTGCCAGCAGCTCTTACGGGACAGGGAAGGCTGGAAGTCAGCCCCAGCATTTT	CASSSYGTGKAGSQPQHF
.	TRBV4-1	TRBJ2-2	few	TGCGCCAGCAGCCAAACGGGACTCACGAACACCGGGGAGCTGTTTTTT	CASSQTGLTNTGELFF
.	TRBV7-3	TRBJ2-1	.	TGTGCCAGCAGCTTAGGACGGGGAGGTTCCTACAATGAGCAGTTCTTC	CASSLGRGGSYNEQFF
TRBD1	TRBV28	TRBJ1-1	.	TGTGCCAGTCATGGGACAGGGGGGATAAACACTGAAGCTTTCTTT	CASHGTGGINTEAFF
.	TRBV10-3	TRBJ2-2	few	TGTGCCATCAGTGCCCGGAACACCGGGGAGCTGTTTTTT	CAISARNTGELFF
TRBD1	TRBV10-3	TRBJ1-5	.	TGTGCCATCACCCCAGACAGGGCCCAGCCCCAGCATTTT	CAITPDRAQPQHF
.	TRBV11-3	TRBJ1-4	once	TGTGCCAGCAGCGAATGCCCCGGGATCTCGTTAACTAATGAAAAACTGTTTTTT	CASSECPGISLTNEKLFF
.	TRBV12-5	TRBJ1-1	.	TGTGCTAGTGGTCCAACGGGTAACACTGAAGCTTTCTTT	CASGPTGNTEAFF
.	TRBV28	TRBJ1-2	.	TGTGCCAGCCACGCCCCGACAGCGTATGGCTACACCTTC	CASHAPTAYGYTF
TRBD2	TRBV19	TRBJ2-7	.	TGTGCCAGTAGTATAGGAGGGACTAGCGGAAGCTCCTACGAGCAGTACTTC	CASSIGGTSGSSYEQYF